The 21 T cell receptor beta chains below were found in one sample sequenced in a study of blood T cell repertoires in COVID-19. Sequenced by immunoSEQ multiplex PCR; TCRdb stores in-frame clones only, minus some. The repertoire includes 350,000 to 450,000 clones, roughly 87% of them detected once, and around 5% sits in the top ten. Sequenced: PBMCs or T cells enriched from blood (not recorded which). These receptors originate from a woman aged 45-60 years who had recovered from COVID-19.

The chain employs TRBV13 and TRBJ1-1; a weak D match, TRBD1 (5 bases). The CDR3 has 11 amino acids. The V end lost 6 bases, the J end lost 8 bases, and 10 bases lay between the germline ends. Germline CDR1 and CDR2: PRHDT and FYEKMQ (reference sequence). CDR3 sequence reads: CASSLGGEAFF. For the CDR3, the DNA is TGTGCCAGCAGTCTGGGGGGGGAAGCTTTCTTT.

This clone was seen more than once but under ten times. J is TRBJ2-1 and V is TRBV29-1; D may be TRBD2 (5 bases). V lost 4 bases and J 10 bases, leaving 14 bases between the germline ends. This CDR3 spans 12 amino acids. CDR1 is SQVTM and CDR2 is ANQGSEA in the germline V gene. CDR3 sequence: CSVVAGNSEQFF. The CDR3 DNA follows: TGCAGCGTTGTCGCCGGGAACTCGGAGCAGTTCTTC.

The chain has TRBV7-2 and TRBJ2-3, with 11 bases that match TRBD2. Germline lookup yields CDR1 SGHTA and CDR2 FQGNSA. The length of the CDR3 is 16 residues. V shed 4 bases, J shed 3 bases, and the junction held 6 bases outside the gene matches. CDR3 amino acids: CASSSLAGGRTDTQYF. The CDR3 region has the DNA TGTGCCAGCAGCTCTCTAGCGGGGGGACGGACAGATACGCAGTATTTT.

The chain recombines TRBV5-4 with TRBJ1-4, with TRBD1 as a possible D gene (6 bases). V was pared by 4 bases and J by 5 bases, with 15 bases between. The CDR3 spans 15 residues. Germline loops: CDR1 SGHNT, CDR2 YYREEE (reference sequence). CDR3 sequence (DNA): TGTGCCAGCAGCCCATCACAGGACAGAAATGAAAAACTGTTTTTT. Protein sequence: CASSPSQDRNEKLFF.

The gene calls are TRBV6-2 or TRBV6-3 and TRBJ1-5, with a possible D match to TRBD1 (5 bases). Looked up from germline, CDR1 is MNHEY and CDR2 is SVGEGT. V was cut by 3 bases and J by 3 bases, with 21 bases left in between. The CDR3 is made up of 18 amino acids. CDR3 sequence (DNA): TGTGCCAGCAGTTATAAGATGTCGGGCGGGGGATTCAATCAGCCCCAGCATTTT. Its translation is CASSYKMSGGGFNQPQHF.

As for this clone: Its ends do not fully match the called genes, so a read error is possible. The chain couples TRBV7-7 to TRBJ2-1; TRBD2 matches at 9 bases. The CDR3 has 14 residues. Germline loops: CDR1 SSHAT, CDR2 FNYEAQ (reference sequence). The CDR3 sequence is CASSLAGVINEQFF. The DNA of the CDR3 is TGTGCCAGCAGTTTAGCGGGAGTAATCAATGAGCAGTTCTTC.

The V gene is TRBV6-5, the J gene TRBJ2-2; 9 positions match TRBD1. The J segment lost 6 bases and the V segment lost 0 bases, leaving 2 bases of the junction unmatched. The CDR3 loop spans 15 amino acids. Germline V gene sequence: CDR1 MNHEY, CDR2 SVGAGI. The CDR3 reads CASSYSGQGAGELFF. The CDR3 region has the DNA TGTGCCAGCAGTTACTCGGGACAGGGAGCCGGGGAGCTGTTTTTT.

This clone is a singleton in its sample. The V and J genes are TRBV18 and TRBJ2-7; 8 bases match TRBD1. The CDR3 extends over 15 amino acids. With V trimmed by 3 bases and J by 0 bases, 4 bases remained unmatched. Germline values: CDR1 KGHSH, CDR2 LQKENI. The CDR3 here is CASSPGTGDSYEQYF. The DNA of the CDR3 is TGTGCCAGCTCACCCGGGACAGGCGACTCCTACGAGCAGTACTTC.

The chain links TRBV19 to TRBJ2-3; 8 positions match TRBD2. Losses at the gene ends were 1 base for V and 1 base for J; bases not matched to a gene: 7. The CDR3 covers 17 residues. Germline CDR1 reads LNHDA; CDR2 reads SQIVND (reference sequence). The CDR3 loop reads CASSIGGGGSGTDTQYF. For the CDR3, the DNA is TGTGCCAGTAGTATAGGGGGCGGGGGGTCTGGCACAGATACGCAGTATTTT. Full variable domain (outside the CDR3, taken from reference TRBV19 and TRBJ2-3): DGGITQSPKYLFRKEGQNVTLSCEQNLNHDAMYWYRQDPGQGLRLIYYSQIVNDFQKGDIAEGYSVSREKKESFPLTVTSAQKNPTAFYLCASSIGGGGSGTDTQYFGPGTRLTVL.

This chain connects TRBV14 to TRBJ1-4; no clear D gene. The CDR3 has 16 residues. Germline CDR1 is SGHDN and CDR2 is FVKESK. Trimming cost V 3 bases and J 6 bases, with 17 bases left between them. The CDR3, as DNA: TGTGCCAGCAGCCAGGACTTCGGGCAACTCCATGAAAAACTGTTTTTT. It translates to CASSQDFGQLHEKLFF.

The chain carries TRBV5-6 and TRBJ1-1; D perhaps matches TRBD1 (6 bases). The germline CDR1 and CDR2 sequences are SGHDT and YYEEEE. V was pared by 4 bases and J by 3 bases, with 19 bases between. This CDR3 spans 16 amino acids. DNA of the CDR3: TGTGCCAGCAGCCTGGGGACCCCTAGACAGGACACTGAAGCTTTCTTT. Its translation: CASSLGTPRQDTEAFF.

The V and J genes are TRBV4-1 and TRBJ1-6; D remains unclear. V lost 0 bases and J 8 bases, leaving 5 bases between the germline ends. The germline V gene encodes CDR1 MGHRA and CDR2 YSYEKL. There are 13 residues in the CDR3. The CDR3 loop is CASSQEEDSPLHF. The CDR3 coding sequence is TGCGCCAGCAGCCAAGAAGAGGATTCACCCCTCCACTTT.

The chain joins TRBV5-5 to TRBJ1-2; the D is unclear. V shed 6 bases and J shed 3 bases, with 6 bases lying between them. This CDR3 has 11 amino acids. Looked up from germline, CDR1 is SGHKS and CDR2 is YYEKEE (reference sequence). This CDR3 reads CASTPDYGYTF. The CDR3, as DNA: TGTGCCAGCACCCCGGACTATGGCTACACCTTC. Looking up the rest from reference TRBV5-5 and TRBJ1-2 gives the full variable domain: DAGVTQSPTHLIKTRGQQVTLRCSPISGHKSVSWYQQVLGQGPQFIFQYYEKEERGRGNFPDRFSARQFPNYSSELNVNALLLGDSALYLCASTPDYGYTFGSGTRLTVV.

The chain employs TRBV6-5 and TRBJ1-2; D is unresolved. This CDR3 comprises 12 residues. Trimming took off 5 bases at V and 8 bases at J, with 12 bases between the two ends. Germline assignment: CDR1 MNHEY and CDR2 SVGAGI. The CDR3 sequence is CASSRRELGYTF. In DNA form, the CDR3 reads TGTGCCAGCAGTCGCCGGGAGTTGGGCTACACCTTC.

This chain uses TRBV5-5 with TRBJ1-3; D remains unclear. CDR1 SGHKS and CDR2 YYEKEE come from the germline V gene (reference sequence). The CDR3 consists of 14 residues. Trimming cost V 2 bases and J 8 bases, with 14 bases left between them. In DNA form, the CDR3 reads TGTGCCAGCAGCTTCTGGTTGGCCGACTACACCATATATTTT. Amino acids: CASSFWLADYTIYF.

This rearrangement joins TRBV7-9 to TRBJ2-6; 7 bases are a match to TRBD1. The germline CDR1 and CDR2 sequences are SEHNR and FQNEAQ (reference sequence). V gave up 1 base and J gave up 0 bases; unmatched junction bases: 6. CDR3 length: 18 amino acids. CDR3: CASSLGSGGSSGANVLTF. The CDR3 DNA reads as TGTGCCAGCAGCTTAGGCTCAGGGGGAAGCTCTGGGGCCAACGTCCTGACTTTC.

Comments on this clone: Additional DNA sequences in this sample encode the identical CDR3. This chain joins TRBV19 and TRBJ1-5; D gene unclear. The V end was cut by 3 bases, the J end by 4 bases, with 7 bases between. This CDR3 has 13 residues. The germline V gene has CDR1 LNHDA and CDR2 SQIVND (reference sequence). The CDR3 bases are TGTGCCAGTAGTATTTCCCTGAATCAGCCCCAGCATTTT. It yields the protein CASSISLNQPQHF.

The rearrangement joins TRBV6-1 to TRBJ2-1, with TRBD1 as a possible D gene (6 bases). V lost 3 bases and J 0 bases, leaving 12 bases between the germline ends. Germline V gives CDR1 MNHNS, CDR2 SASEGT. This CDR3 has 16 residues. The CDR3 loop is CASSDPGASSYNEQFF. In nucleotides, the CDR3 is TGTGCCAGCAGTGATCCAGGGGCGAGCTCCTACAATGAGCAGTTCTTC.

This chain uses TRBV2 with TRBJ2-2; TRBD1 matches at 7 bases. J lost 3 bases, V lost 2 bases, and 6 bases had no gene match. Germline V gene lookup returns CDR1 SNHLY and CDR2 FYNNEI. This CDR3 comprises 16 residues. CDR3 nucleotide sequence: TGTGCCAGCAGTGAATCCGGACAGGACTACACCGGGGAGCTGTTTTTT. The encoded protein is CASSESGQDYTGELFF. Looking up the rest from reference TRBV2 and TRBJ2-2 gives the full variable domain: EPEVTQTPSHQVTQMGQEVILRCVPISNHLYFYWYRQILGQKVEFLVSFYNNEISEKSEIFDDQFSVERPDGSNFTLKIRSTKLEDSAMYFCASSESGQDYTGELFFGEGSRLTVL.

CDR3: CASSVGAGGRSDNNEQFF. CDR3 nucleotide sequence: TGTGCCAGCAGCGTTGGAGCGGGAGGCCGCAGCGATAATAATGAGCAGTTCTTC. The chain couples TRBV9 to TRBJ2-1, with TRBD2 matching over 9 bases. Germline assignment: CDR1 SGDLS and CDR2 YYNGEE. V was clipped by 2 bases and J by 7 bases; unmatched bases: 16. This CDR3 has 18 residues.

This chain joins TRBV30 and TRBJ1-1; 7 bases map to TRBD1. Germline V gives CDR1 GTSNPN, CDR2 SVGIG (reference sequence). The trim removed 3 bases at V and 5 bases at J, leaving 9 bases unmatched. The CDR3 has 14 amino acids. CDR3 sequence: CAWSGGQRATEAFF. Written as DNA, the CDR3 is TGTGCCTGGAGCGGGGGACAGCGGGCGACTGAAGCTTTCTTT.